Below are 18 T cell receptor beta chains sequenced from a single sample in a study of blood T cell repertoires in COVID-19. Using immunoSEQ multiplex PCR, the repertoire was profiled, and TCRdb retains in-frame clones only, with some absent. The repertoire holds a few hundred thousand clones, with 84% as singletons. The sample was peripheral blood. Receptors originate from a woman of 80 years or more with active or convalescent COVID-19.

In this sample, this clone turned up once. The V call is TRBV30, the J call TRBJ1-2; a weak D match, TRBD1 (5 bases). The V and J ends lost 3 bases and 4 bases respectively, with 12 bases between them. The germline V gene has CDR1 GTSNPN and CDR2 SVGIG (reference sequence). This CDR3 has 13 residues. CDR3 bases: TGTGCCTGGAGGATCAGGGCGACCTATGGCTACACCTTC. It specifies CAWRIRATYGYTF.

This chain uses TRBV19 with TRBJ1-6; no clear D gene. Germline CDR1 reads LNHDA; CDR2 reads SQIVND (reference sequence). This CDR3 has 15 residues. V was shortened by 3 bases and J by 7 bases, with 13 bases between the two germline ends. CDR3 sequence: CASSITAGGNSPLHF. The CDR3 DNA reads TGTGCCAGTAGTATCACAGCGGGCGGGAATTCACCCCTCCACTTT. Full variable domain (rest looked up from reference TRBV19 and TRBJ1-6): DGGITQSPKYLFRKEGQNVTLSCEQNLNHDAMYWYRQDPGQGLRLIYYSQIVNDFQKGDIAEGYSVSREKKESFPLTVTSAQKNPTAFYLCASSITAGGNSPLHFGNGTRLTVT.

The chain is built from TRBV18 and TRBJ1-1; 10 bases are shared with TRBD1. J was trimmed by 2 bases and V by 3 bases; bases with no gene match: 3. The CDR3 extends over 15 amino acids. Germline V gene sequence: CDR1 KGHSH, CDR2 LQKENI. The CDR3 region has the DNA TGTGCCAGCTCACCGGGACAGGGGTACAACACTGAAGCTTTCTTT. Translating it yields CASSPGQGYNTEAFF.

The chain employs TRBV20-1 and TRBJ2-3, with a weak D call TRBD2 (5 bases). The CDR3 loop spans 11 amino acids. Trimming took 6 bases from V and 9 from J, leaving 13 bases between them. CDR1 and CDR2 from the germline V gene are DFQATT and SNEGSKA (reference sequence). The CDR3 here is CSAPRVGTQYF. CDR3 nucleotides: TGCAGTGCCCCGCGGGTGGGCACGCAGTATTTT.

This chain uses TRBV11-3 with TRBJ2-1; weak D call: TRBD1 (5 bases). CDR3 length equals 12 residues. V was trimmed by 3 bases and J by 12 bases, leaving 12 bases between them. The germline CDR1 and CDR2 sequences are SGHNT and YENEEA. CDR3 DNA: TGTGCCAGCAGCTTGGGGCAGGCCATGCAGTTCTTC. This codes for CASSLGQAMQFF.

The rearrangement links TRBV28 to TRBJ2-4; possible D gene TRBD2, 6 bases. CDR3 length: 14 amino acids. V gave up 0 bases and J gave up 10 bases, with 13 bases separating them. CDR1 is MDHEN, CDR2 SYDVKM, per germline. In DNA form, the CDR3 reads TGTGCCAGCAGTTTATGGGACACCCGGGGGATTCAGTACTTC. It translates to CASSLWDTRGIQYF.

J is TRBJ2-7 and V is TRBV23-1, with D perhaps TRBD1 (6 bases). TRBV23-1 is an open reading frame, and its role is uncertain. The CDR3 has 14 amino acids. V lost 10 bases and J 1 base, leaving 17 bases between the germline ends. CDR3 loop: CAKYGTYRSYEQYF. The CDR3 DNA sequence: TGCGCCAAGTACGGGACATATCGTTCCTACGAGCAGTACTTC.

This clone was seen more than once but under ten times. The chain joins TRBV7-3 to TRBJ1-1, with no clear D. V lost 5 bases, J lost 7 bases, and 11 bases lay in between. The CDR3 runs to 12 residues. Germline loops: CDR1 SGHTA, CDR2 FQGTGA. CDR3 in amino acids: CASSPLGSEAFF. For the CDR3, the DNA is TGTGCCAGCAGCCCTCTGGGCAGTGAAGCTTTCTTT.

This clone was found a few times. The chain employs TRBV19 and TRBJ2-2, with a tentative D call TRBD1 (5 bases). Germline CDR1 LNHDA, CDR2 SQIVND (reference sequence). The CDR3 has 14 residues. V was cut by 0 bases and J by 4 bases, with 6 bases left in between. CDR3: CASSIEGATGELFF. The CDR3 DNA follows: TGTGCCAGTAGTATAGAAGGGGCCACCGGGGAGCTGTTTTTT.

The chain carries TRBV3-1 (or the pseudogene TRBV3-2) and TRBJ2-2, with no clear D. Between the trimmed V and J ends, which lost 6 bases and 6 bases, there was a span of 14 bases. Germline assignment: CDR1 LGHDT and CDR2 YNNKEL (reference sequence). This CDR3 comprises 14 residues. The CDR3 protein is CASRGTPGSGELFF. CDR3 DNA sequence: TGTGCCAGCAGGGGCACCCCCGGCTCCGGGGAGCTGTTTTTT.

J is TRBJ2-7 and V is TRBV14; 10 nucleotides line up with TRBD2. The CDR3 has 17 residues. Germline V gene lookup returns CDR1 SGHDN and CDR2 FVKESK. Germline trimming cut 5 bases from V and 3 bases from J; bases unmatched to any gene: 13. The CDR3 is CASSTYPLAGSCYEQYF. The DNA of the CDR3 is TGTGCCAGCAGCACGTATCCACTAGCGGGGAGTTGCTACGAGCAGTACTTC.

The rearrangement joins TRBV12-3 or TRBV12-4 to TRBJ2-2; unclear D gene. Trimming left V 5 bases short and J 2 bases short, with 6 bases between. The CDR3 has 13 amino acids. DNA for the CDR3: TGTGCCAGCAGTATAACAAACACCGGGGAGCTGTTTTTT. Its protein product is CASSITNTGELFF.

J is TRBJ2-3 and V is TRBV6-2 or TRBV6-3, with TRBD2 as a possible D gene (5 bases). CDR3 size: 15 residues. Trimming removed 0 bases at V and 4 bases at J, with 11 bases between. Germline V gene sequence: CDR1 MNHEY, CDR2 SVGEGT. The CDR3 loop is CASSYSWEKSDTQYF. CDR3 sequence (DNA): TGTGCCAGCAGTTACTCATGGGAGAAGTCAGATACGCAGTATTTT.

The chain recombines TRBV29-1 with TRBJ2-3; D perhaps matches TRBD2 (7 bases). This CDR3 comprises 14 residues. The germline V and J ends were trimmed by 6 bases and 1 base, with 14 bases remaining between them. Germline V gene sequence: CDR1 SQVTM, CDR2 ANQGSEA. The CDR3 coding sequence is TGCAGCGTGCGTCAAGGGGGGGGCACAGATACGCAGTATTTT. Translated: CSVRQGGGTDTQYF.

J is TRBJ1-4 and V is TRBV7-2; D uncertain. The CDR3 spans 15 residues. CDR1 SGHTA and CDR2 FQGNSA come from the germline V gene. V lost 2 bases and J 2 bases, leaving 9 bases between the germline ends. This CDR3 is CASSLRWATNEKLFF. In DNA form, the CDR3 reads TGTGCCAGCAGCTTACGGTGGGCTACTAATGAAAAACTGTTTTTT. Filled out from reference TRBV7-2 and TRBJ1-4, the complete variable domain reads GAGVSQSPSNKVTEKGKDVELRCDPISGHTALYWYRQSLGQGLEFLIYFQGNSAPDKSGLPSDRFSAERTGGSVSTLTIQRTQQEDSAVYLCASSLRWATNEKLFFGSGTQLSVL.

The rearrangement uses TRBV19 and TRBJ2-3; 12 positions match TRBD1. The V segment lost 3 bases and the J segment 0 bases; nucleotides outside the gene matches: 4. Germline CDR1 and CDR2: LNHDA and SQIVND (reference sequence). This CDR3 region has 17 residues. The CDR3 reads CASSIGTGGRSTDTQYF. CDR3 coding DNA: TGTGCCAGTAGTATCGGGACAGGGGGCAGGAGCACAGATACGCAGTATTTT.

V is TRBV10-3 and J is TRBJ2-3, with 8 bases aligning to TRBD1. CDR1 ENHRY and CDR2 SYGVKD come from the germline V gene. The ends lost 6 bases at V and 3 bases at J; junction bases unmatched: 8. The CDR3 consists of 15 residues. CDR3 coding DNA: TGTGCCATCAGGGAGGGACAGGTCGGGACAGATACGCAGTATTTT. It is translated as CAIREGQVGTDTQYF.

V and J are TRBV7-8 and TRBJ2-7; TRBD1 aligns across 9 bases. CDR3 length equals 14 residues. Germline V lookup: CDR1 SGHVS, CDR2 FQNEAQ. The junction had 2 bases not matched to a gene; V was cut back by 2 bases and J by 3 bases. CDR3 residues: CASSLRDRDYEQYF. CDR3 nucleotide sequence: TGTGCCAGCAGCTTACGGGACAGGGACTACGAGCAGTACTTC.